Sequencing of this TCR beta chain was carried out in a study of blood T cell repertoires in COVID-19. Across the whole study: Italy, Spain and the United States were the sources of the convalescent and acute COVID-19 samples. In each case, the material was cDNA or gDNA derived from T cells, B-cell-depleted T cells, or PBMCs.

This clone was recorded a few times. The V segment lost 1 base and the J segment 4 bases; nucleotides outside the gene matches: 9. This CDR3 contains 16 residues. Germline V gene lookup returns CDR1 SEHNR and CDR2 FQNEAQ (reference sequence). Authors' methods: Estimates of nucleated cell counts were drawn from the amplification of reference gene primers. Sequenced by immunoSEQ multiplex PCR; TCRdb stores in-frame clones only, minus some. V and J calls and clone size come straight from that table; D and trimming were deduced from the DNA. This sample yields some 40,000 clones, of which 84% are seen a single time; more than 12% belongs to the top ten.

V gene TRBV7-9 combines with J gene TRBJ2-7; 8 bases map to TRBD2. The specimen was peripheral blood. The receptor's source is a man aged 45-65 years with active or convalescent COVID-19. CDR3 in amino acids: CASSLVSGGPAYEQYF. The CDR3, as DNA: TGTGCCAGCAGCTTAGTCAGCGGGGGACCCGCATACGAGCAGTACTTC.